The 32 T cell receptor beta chains listed next were all sequenced from one sample in a study of T cells in Graves' hyperthyroidism and ophthalmopathy. What was amplified from RNA transcripts were TCR beta CDR3 regions. First-round RT-PCR targeting the TCR CDR3 was performed with the HTBI primer set. TCRdb redid the calling of the multiplex PCR reads with MiXCR, one entry per CDR3 protein. The sample holds 660,000 or so distinct CDR3 sequences; about 45% are singletons and the top ten take 7% to 7.5%. The sequencing sample was made of peripheral blood or thyroid tissue (not recorded which). The receptor source for this set is an adult man with Graves' disease, either hyperthyroidism or ophthalmopathy (not recorded which).

This clonotype has a single count. The CDR3 carries no conserved terminal phenylalanine or tryptophan, so it likely arises from a read error. CDR3 amino acids: CASSLKGHVNTEAFL. CDR3 nucleotide sequence: TGTGCCAGCAGCTTGAAGGGACACGTTAACACTGAAGCTTTCCTT. J is TRBJ1-1 and V is TRBV9; D is possibly TRBD1 (6 bases). V lost 4 bases and J 2 bases, leaving 15 bases between the germline ends. This CDR3 spans 15 amino acids. Germline values: CDR1 SGDLS, CDR2 YYNGEE.

The chain is built from TRBV29-1 and TRBJ2-3; the D gene is possibly TRBD2 (6 bases). V dropped 6 bases and J dropped 4 bases, with 20 bases sitting between them. The CDR3 sequence is 15 residues long. Per the germline V gene, CDR1 is SQVTM and CDR2 is ANQGSEA. This chain's CDR3 is CSVDRGGGMSDTQYF. The CDR3 DNA reads TGCAGCGTAGATCGTGGTGGAGGGATGTCAGATACGCAGTATTTT.

The gene calls are TRBV19 and TRBJ2-7; TRBD1 aligns across 10 bases. V shed 3 bases, J shed 4 bases, and the junction held 9 bases outside the gene matches. The germline V gene encodes CDR1 LNHDA and CDR2 SQIVND (reference sequence). This CDR3 is built from 16 residues. The CDR3: CASSISGTGALYEQYF. The DNA for the CDR3 is TGTGCCAGTAGTATCTCGGGGACAGGGGCGCTTTACGAGCAGTACTTC.

This clonotype was found many times. The chain is built from TRBV7-9 and TRBJ2-5, with D perhaps matching TRBD1 (5 bases). Germline CDR1 SEHNR, CDR2 FQNEAQ (reference sequence). There are 13 residues in the CDR3. Trimming removed 5 bases from V and 5 bases from J, with 12 bases in between. The chain's CDR3 is CASSKGWGETQYF. The DNA for the CDR3 is TGTGCCAGCAGCAAGGGATGGGGCGAGACCCAGTACTTC.

The chain uses TRBV24-1 and TRBJ1-2; D possibly corresponds to TRBD1 (5 bases). The CDR3 sequence is 12 residues long. V gave up 5 bases and J gave up 8 bases, with 11 bases separating them. Germline CDR1 is KGHDR and CDR2 is SFDVKD. The chain's CDR3 is CATSGGGVGYTF. The CDR3 bases are TGTGCCACCAGTGGAGGAGGGGTAGGCTACACCTTC.

The V and J genes are TRBV29-1 and TRBJ1-4, with D possibly TRBD1 on 6 matching bases. CDR3 length: 15 amino acids. Germline V gives CDR1 SQVTM, CDR2 ANQGSEA. Trimming left V 7 bases short and J 5 bases short, with 20 bases between. The CDR3 loop reads CSALRDTRLNEKLFF. CDR3 DNA sequence: TGCAGCGCCCTTCGGGACACTCGGTTAAATGAAAAACTGTTTTTT.

To note about this clonotype: A read error may explain this, as a much larger clone is one base away. This chain links TRBV7-9 with TRBJ2-7; possibly TRBD1 or TRBD2 for D (7 bases each). This CDR3 comprises 15 residues. Germline CDR1 reads SEHNR; CDR2 reads FQNEAQ (reference sequence). The CDR3, as DNA: TGTGCCAGCAGCCACACAGGGGCAGGGGACTACGCGCAGTACTTC. Protein product: CASSHTGAGDYAQYF.

This clonotype was observed once. The chain is built from TRBV15 and TRBJ1-5; D is unresolved. The CDR3 spans 12 residues. V lost 6 bases and J 6 bases, leaving 9 bases between the germline ends. In germline, CDR1 is LNHNV, CDR2 YYDKDF (reference sequence). Here the CDR3 reads CATRRAGQPQHF. Here the CDR3 DNA reads TGTGCCACCAGACGGGCTGGTCAGCCCCAGCATTTT.

This chain connects TRBV7-2 to TRBJ1-2; D is perhaps TRBD1 (5 bases). V was shortened by 7 bases and J by 7 bases, with 19 bases between the two germline ends. This CDR3 comprises 14 residues. Germline V gene lookup returns CDR1 SGHTA and CDR2 FQGNSA. The CDR3 coding sequence is TGTGCCAGCACCACCCTAGTGTCCGGGGGTGGCTACACCTTC. Translating it yields CASTTLVSGGGYTF.

The sample holds a few counts of this clonotype. A junction end diverges from the germline sequence, so it may reflect a read error. The chain recombines TRBV7-3 with TRBJ1-6; D is possibly TRBD1 (6 bases). Germline assignment: CDR1 SGHTA and CDR2 FQGTGA. CDR3 length: 17 amino acids. The CDR3 DNA reads TGCGCCAGCAGCCAAACAAGTCCGGGACAATATAATTCACCCCTCCACTTT. Amino acid sequence: CASSQTSPGQYNSPLHF.

This clonotype was counted many times. The chain employs TRBV7-8 and TRBJ1-6; 7 positions match TRBD1. In germline, CDR1 is SGHVS, CDR2 FQNEAQ. This CDR3 is 16 amino acids long. Trimming took 1 base from V and 14 from J; bases not matched to a gene: 14. CDR3 in amino acids: CASSLVPSRGSSALHF. The CDR3 DNA sequence: TGTGCCAGCAGCTTAGTACCATCCAGGGGGTCCTCAGCCCTCCACTTT. Using reference TRBV7-8 and TRBJ1-6 for the parts outside the CDR3, the full variable domain is GAGVSQSPRYKVAKRGQDVALRCDPISGHVSLFWYQQALGQGPEFLTYFQNEAQLDKSGLPSDRFFAERPEGSVSTLKIQRTQQEDSAVYLCASSLVPSRGSSALHFGNGTRLTVT.

The chain couples TRBV29-1 to TRBJ1-2; D is ambiguous. This CDR3 has 10 residues. Trimming took 8 bases from V and 2 from J, leaving 6 bases between them. Germline CDR1 and CDR2: SQVTM and ANQGSEA. In DNA, the CDR3 is TGCAGCATGGACAACTATGGCTACACCTTC. Amino acid sequence: CSMDNYGYTF.

This clonotype was seen only once. The gene calls are TRBV2 and TRBJ1-1; D gene ambiguous. The CDR3 is 14 residues long. Germline CDR1 reads SNHLY; CDR2 reads FYNNEI. The germline V and J ends were trimmed by 6 bases and 0 bases, with 11 bases remaining between them. CDR3 protein: CASSQVELNTEAFF. The CDR3 bases are TGTGCCAGCAGCCAAGTCGAATTGAACACTGAAGCTTTCTTT.

In the case of this clonotype: This is likely a read error, given that the CDR3 carries no conserved phenylalanine or tryptophan at its end. This chain uses TRBV2 with TRBJ1-2; D gene ambiguous. Trimming took 7 bases from V and 4 from J, leaving 25 bases between them. The V gene's germline CDR1 is SNHLY and CDR2 FYNNEI. This CDR3 is 17 amino acids long. The CDR3 reads CASKIWASRTSFYGYTC. The CDR3 nucleotides read TGTGCCAGCAAGATTTGGGCGTCTCGGACGAGTTTCTATGGCTACACCTGC.

This clonotype has a handful of counts. V is TRBV7-8 and J is TRBJ2-7; D may be TRBD2 (6 bases). Germline V gene lookup returns CDR1 SGHVS and CDR2 FQNEAQ. The V end lost 5 bases, the J end lost 0 bases, and 14 bases lay between the germline ends. This CDR3 has 15 residues. CDR3 sequence: CASSRGGSFSYEQYF. The CDR3 DNA follows: TGTGCCAGCAGCCGGGGAGGCTCCTTCTCCTACGAGCAGTACTTC.

This clonotype was seen only a few times. CDR3: CASSLAGGNNYGYTF. In DNA, the CDR3 is TGTGCCAGCAGCTTGGCGGGGGGCAACAACTATGGCTACACCTTC. V gene TRBV11-1 combines with J gene TRBJ1-2, with D possibly matching TRBD1 (6 bases). Germline V gene data show CDR1 as SGHAT and CDR2 as FQDESV (reference sequence). The CDR3 has 15 amino acids. V was clipped by 3 bases and J by 2 bases, with 13 bases between them.

This CDR3 is CASTNSGRRAFF. CDR3 sequence (DNA): TGTGCCAGCACCAACTCGGGCCGCCGGGCTTTCTTT. The rearrangement links TRBV7-9 to TRBJ1-1; D remains ambiguous. V was trimmed by 7 bases and J by 11 bases, leaving 17 bases between them. Per the germline V gene, CDR1 is SEHNR and CDR2 is FQNEAQ (reference sequence). CDR3 length equals 12 residues. Combining the CDR3 with reference TRBV7-9 and TRBJ1-1 gives the whole variable domain DTGVSQNPRHKITKRGQNVTFRCDPISEHNRLYWYRQTLGQGPEFLTYFQNEAQLEKSRLLSDRFSAERPKGSFSTLEIQRTEQGDSAMYLCASTNSGRRAFFGQGTRLTVV.

This clonotype was recorded a few times. V usage is TRBV19 and J usage is TRBJ1-2, with D unclear. Germline V CDR1 and CDR2: LNHDA, SQIVND (reference sequence). The CDR3 runs to 11 residues. The CDR3 here is CASTQNYGYTF. CDR3 bases: TGTGCTTCGACGCAAAACTATGGCTACACCTTC.

With respect to this clonotype: A much bigger clone sits one base away, suggesting this may be a read error. This chain uses TRBV2 with TRBJ1-6; 7 bases map to TRBD1. V shed 8 bases, J shed 9 bases, and the junction held 13 bases outside the gene matches. CDR1 is SNHLY, CDR2 FYNNEI, per germline. The CDR3 has 15 residues. The CDR3: CASGGMTGNGSPLHF. The DNA for the CDR3 is TGTGCCAGCGGTGGAATGACAGGGAACGGTTCACCCCTCCACTTT. Full variable domain (remainder filled in from reference TRBV2 and TRBJ1-6): EPEVTQTPSHQVTQMGQEVILRCVPISNHLYFYWYRQILGQKVEFLVSFYNNEISEKSEIFDDQFSVERPDGSNFTLKIRSTKLEDSAMYFCASGGMTGNGSPLHFGNGTRLTVT.

The rearrangement links TRBV29-1 to TRBJ1-1; 7 bases align to TRBD1. Germline V gives CDR1 SQVTM, CDR2 ANQGSEA. CDR3 length: 14 amino acids. The J segment lost 4 bases and the V segment lost 4 bases, leaving 9 bases of the junction unmatched. The CDR3 DNA reads as TGCAGCGTTGTGGACGAAACAGGGGTCACTGAAGCTTTCTTT. Protein product: CSVVDETGVTEAFF. Variable domain in full (rest from reference TRBV29-1 and TRBJ1-1): SAVISQKPSRDICQRGTSLTIQCQVDSQVTMMFWYRQQPGQSLTLIATANQGSEATYESGFVIDKFPISRPNLTFSTLTVSNMSPEDSSIYLCSVVDETGVTEAFFGQGTRLTVV.

This CDR3 is CASSSGQRSTDTQYF. In DNA, the CDR3 is TGTGCCAGCAGCTCGGGACAGCGGAGCACAGATACGCAGTATTTT. The chain couples TRBV7-9 to TRBJ2-3; 7 bases align to TRBD1. CDR1 SEHNR and CDR2 FQNEAQ come from the germline V gene (reference sequence). V shed 4 bases and J 0 bases; nucleotides not matched to a gene: 4. The CDR3 has 15 residues. The variable domain in full, completed from reference TRBV7-9 and TRBJ2-3, reads DTGVSQNPRHKITKRGQNVTFRCDPISEHNRLYWYRQTLGQGPEFLTYFQNEAQLEKSRLLSDRFSAERPKGSFSTLEIQRTEQGDSAMYLCASSSGQRSTDTQYFGPGTRLTVL.

This clonotype was picked up a small number of times. The chain employs TRBV6-6 and TRBJ2-7; possibly TRBD1 for D (6 bases). V lost 0 bases and J lost 6, with 15 bases in between. This CDR3 contains 15 residues. The germline V gene encodes CDR1 MNHNY and CDR2 SVGAGI (reference sequence). The CDR3 DNA sequence: TGTGCCAGCAGTTACTCGTCGACAGGTTCTGGCGAGCAGTACTTC. Protein: CASSYSSTGSGEQYF.

This clonotype was seen repeatedly, ten times or more. J is TRBJ2-5 and V is TRBV7-9; no reliable D call. V was pared by 2 bases and J by 5 bases, with 9 bases between. This CDR3 contains 13 residues. The germline CDR1 and CDR2 sequences are SEHNR and FQNEAQ (reference sequence). CDR3 nucleotide sequence: TGTGCCAGCAGCTTACAACTGTCGGAGACCCAGTACTTC. Its protein is CASSLQLSETQYF.

The rearrangement links TRBV7-9 to TRBJ1-6; the D is unclear. The CDR3 spans 12 residues. Trimming removed 6 bases from V and 8 bases from J, with 8 bases in between. CDR1 and CDR2 from the germline V gene are SEHNR and FQNEAQ (reference sequence). The CDR3 loop reads CASRVDDSPLHF. Here the CDR3 DNA reads TGTGCCAGCAGAGTAGACGATTCACCCCTCCACTTT.

The CDR3 nucleotides are TGTGCCATCAGTCTGGGGATTCAGCCCCAGCATTTT. It yields the protein CAISLGIQPQHF. The J gene is TRBJ1-5, the V gene TRBV10-3; no reliable D call. Germline CDR1 ENHRY, CDR2 SYGVKD. Trimming left V 5 bases short and J 6 bases short, with 8 bases between. The CDR3 is 12 residues long.

The CDR3 region is CASRGRRGRREEKLFF. In DNA form, the CDR3 reads TGTGCCAGCAGGGGCCGCAGGGGGCGGCGAGAGGAAAAACTGTTTTTT. The V gene is TRBV7-9, the J gene TRBJ1-4, with 8 nucleotides matching TRBD1. Losses at the gene ends were 6 bases for V and 8 bases for J; bases not matched to a gene: 14. The CDR3 is made up of 16 amino acids. Germline V gene lookup returns CDR1 SEHNR and CDR2 FQNEAQ (reference sequence).

The chain combines TRBV25-1 with TRBJ1-1; D may be TRBD1 (5 bases). V shed 2 bases and J shed 4 bases, with 14 bases lying between them. CDR1 and CDR2 (germline): MGHDK, SYGVNS. This CDR3 is 15 amino acids long. For the CDR3, the DNA is TGTGCCAGCAGTGAACGCGGAGGGGCGGCCACTGAAGCTTTCTTT. Translation gives CASSERGGAATEAFF. Variable domain in full (rest from reference TRBV25-1 and TRBJ1-1): EADIYQTPRYLVIGTGKKITLECSQTMGHDKMYWYQQDPGMELHLIHYSYGVNSTEKGDLSSESTVSRIRTEHFPLTLESARPSHTSQYLCASSERGGAATEAFFGQGTRLTVV.

In this sample, this clonotype turned up many times. The V and J genes are TRBV7-9 and TRBJ1-6; a weak D match, TRBD1 (5 bases). Per the germline V gene, CDR1 is SEHNR and CDR2 is FQNEAQ (reference sequence). Trimming took 6 bases from V and 5 from J, leaving 11 bases between them. This CDR3 is 14 amino acids long. The CDR3 is CASRSDRNNSPLHF. The CDR3 DNA follows: TGTGCCAGCAGGTCCGACAGAAATAATTCACCCCTCCACTTT.

This clonotype has ten or more counts. J is TRBJ2-2 and V is TRBV29-1; 8 bases align to TRBD1. The junction had 6 bases not matched to a gene; V was cut back by 6 bases and J by 3 bases. The CDR3 runs to 14 residues. The germline CDR1 and CDR2 sequences are SQVTM and ANQGSEA. The CDR3 coding sequence is TGCAGCGTACTACAGGGGGTTGACACCGGGGAGCTGTTTTTT. Translated, it gives CSVLQGVDTGELFF.

This clonotype was counted between two and nine times. V is TRBV20-1 and J is TRBJ1-2, with 7 bases aligning to TRBD1. The germline V gene has CDR1 DFQATT and CDR2 SNEGSKA (reference sequence). The ends lost 0 bases at V and 6 bases at J; junction bases unmatched: 10. The CDR3 has 15 residues. The CDR3 spells CSARDPRQGDNGYTF. CDR3 DNA: TGCAGTGCTAGAGATCCCCGTCAGGGGGATAATGGCTACACCTTC.

Only one count was recorded for this clonotype. At one boundary the junction diverges from the germline segment, which might be a read error. V is TRBV5-1 and J is TRBJ1-2; TRBD1 matches at 7 bases. In germline, CDR1 is SGHRS, CDR2 YFSETQ. This CDR3 spans 14 amino acids. CDR3 protein: CASSLVQGSYGYTF. In nucleotides, the CDR3 is TGTGCCAGCAGCTTGGTACAGGGGTCCTATGGCTACACCTTC. The full variable domain, rest sourced from reference TRBV5-1 and TRBJ1-2, is KAGVTQTPRYLIKTRGQQVTLSCSPISGHRSVSWYQQTPGQGLQFLFEYFSETQRNKGNFPGRFSGRQFSNSRSEMNVSTLELGDSALYLCASSLVQGSYGYTFGSGTRLTVV.

Many counts were recorded for this clonotype. The rearrangement uses TRBV2 and TRBJ1-5; D call uncertain. Between the trimmed V and J ends, which lost 5 bases and 9 bases, there was a span of 14 bases. Germline V gives CDR1 SNHLY, CDR2 FYNNEI. CDR3 length: 13 residues. CDR3 amino acids: CASSLDDGRPQHF. CDR3 coding DNA: TGTGCCAGCAGTCTGGATGATGGGAGGCCCCAGCATTTT. Looking up the rest from reference TRBV2 and TRBJ1-5 gives the full variable domain: EPEVTQTPSHQVTQMGQEVILRCVPISNHLYFYWYRQILGQKVEFLVSFYNNEISEKSEIFDDQFSVERPDGSNFTLKIRSTKLEDSAMYFCASSLDDGRPQHFGDGTRLSIL.